The 15 T cell receptor beta chains below all came from one sample that was sequenced in a study of a mutant IDH1 vaccine in newly diagnosed glioma. These receptors have no known antigen. The sample's time point: week 35, safety follow-up. Vaccinated patients received 300 ug of mutant IDH1 20-mer peptide per dose, with topical imiquimod. This table comes from immunoSEQ multiplex PCR, and its TCRdb copy is limited to in-frame clones, with some not included. The sample contains 45,000 to 55,000 clones, about 79% of which appear only once. The sequenced sample was PBMCs, obtained from a glioma patient whose treatment included an IDH1 peptide vaccine. These receptors came from a man aged 35 to 55 with glioma.

The CDR3: CASRSGPGISGNTIYF. CDR3 nucleotides: TGCGCCAGCAGATCTGGCCCAGGTATCTCTGGAAACACCATATATTTT. V usage is TRBV5-1 and J usage is TRBJ1-3; D not certain. The CDR3 has 16 amino acids. The V gene lost 5 bases and the J gene lost 0 bases, with 15 bases spanning the gap. Germline V gene lookup returns CDR1 SGHRS and CDR2 YFSETQ.

The chain employs TRBV27 and TRBJ1-5; a possible D gene is TRBD1 (5 bases). Deletions cut 3 bases from V and 3 bases from J, with 12 bases between. The CDR3 contains 15 residues. Germline CDR1 reads MNHEY; CDR2 reads SMNVEV (reference sequence). The CDR3 loop is CASSLAGVPNQPQHF. In DNA form, the CDR3 reads TGTGCCAGCAGTTTGGCGGGGGTCCCCAATCAGCCCCAGCATTTT.

This chain links TRBV14 with TRBJ2-7, with D unresolved. Trimming removed 4 bases from V and 4 bases from J, with 17 bases in between. This CDR3 spans 15 amino acids. Germline V gene sequence: CDR1 SGHDN, CDR2 FVKESK. The chain's CDR3 is CASSPSVLASYEQYV. CDR3 sequence (DNA): TGTGCCAGCAGCCCCTCGGTTTTGGCATCTTACGAGCAGTACGTC.

This clone has more than one count but fewer than ten. The rearrangement uses TRBV7-9 and TRBJ1-4; a possible D gene is TRBD1 (5 bases). Trimming left V 2 bases short and J 8 bases short, with 18 bases between. Germline loops: CDR1 SEHNR, CDR2 FQNEAQ (reference sequence). This CDR3 is 16 amino acids long. The CDR3 region is CASSLNARRGSEKLFF. The DNA of the CDR3 is TGTGCCAGCAGCTTAAACGCGCGGAGGGGAAGCGAAAAACTGTTTTTT.

J is TRBJ1-2 and V is TRBV5-1; perhaps TRBD1 as D (5 bases). CDR3 size: 15 residues. Trimming removed 1 base at V and 0 bases at J, with 10 bases between. The germline gives CDR1 SGHRS, CDR2 YFSETQ. Here the CDR3 DNA reads TGCGCCAGCAGCTTGTATCAGGGAGCTAACTATGGCTACACCTTC. It translates to CASSLYQGANYGYTF.

A few counts support this clone. The V call is TRBV2, the J call TRBJ1-1, with D possibly being TRBD1 (5 bases). Germline assignment: CDR1 SNHLY and CDR2 FYNNEI. The V gene lost 4 bases and the J gene lost 8 bases, with 11 bases spanning the gap. The CDR3 extends over 12 amino acids. DNA for the CDR3: TGTGCCAGCAGTGTGGGGGGAACCGAAGCTTTCTTT. As protein: CASSVGGTEAFF.

The genes are TRBV7-2 and TRBJ2-1; 9 bases line up with TRBD1. Germline V gives CDR1 SGHTA, CDR2 FQGNSA. The length of the CDR3 is 15 residues. Germline trimming cut 6 bases from V and 8 bases from J; bases unmatched to any gene: 11. CDR3 DNA sequence: TGTGCCAGCAGATCGCCGGGACAGGGTCCCCATGAGCAGTTCTTC. Translating it yields CASRSPGQGPHEQFF. The full variable domain, its missing parts supplied by reference TRBV7-2 and TRBJ2-1, is GAGVSQSPSNKVTEKGKDVELRCDPISGHTALYWYRQSLGQGLEFLIYFQGNSAPDKSGLPSDRFSAERTGGSVSTLTIQRTQQEDSAVYLCASRSPGQGPHEQFFGPGTRLTVL.

The gene calls are TRBV5-1 and TRBJ1-1, with D uncertain. The CDR3 sequence is 16 residues long. V was shortened by 4 bases and J by 10 bases, with 26 bases between the two germline ends. From germline, CDR1 is SGHRS and CDR2 YFSETQ. CDR3: CASSLTSSSGSVGAFF. CDR3 DNA sequence: TGCGCCAGCAGCCTCACCTCAAGTTCGGGGAGCGTCGGAGCTTTCTTT.

This chain uses TRBV6-6 with TRBJ2-1, with D perhaps assigned TRBD1 or TRBD2 (5 bases each). The V end was cut by 7 bases, the J end by 2 bases, with 15 bases between. The germline V gene encodes CDR1 MNHNY and CDR2 SVGAGI (reference sequence). The CDR3 runs 15 residues. This CDR3 reads CASMYGSGPYNEQFF. The CDR3 coding sequence is TGTGCCAGCATGTATGGGTCGGGGCCCTACAATGAGCAGTTCTTC.

The rearrangement links TRBV11-3 to TRBJ2-1; 9 bases line up with TRBD2. Trimming at V came to 0 bases and at J to 7 bases, leaving 4 bases not matched to a gene. The CDR3 sequence is 15 residues long. CDR1 SGHNT and CDR2 YENEEA come from the germline V gene. The CDR3 region is CASSLEGLAGNEQFF. The DNA of the CDR3 is TGTGCCAGCAGCTTAGAGGGGCTAGCGGGAAATGAGCAGTTCTTC.

The chain has TRBV6-5 and TRBJ2-1; 13 nucleotides line up with TRBD2. This CDR3 has 13 residues. The V segment lost 6 bases and the J segment 15 bases; nucleotides outside the gene matches: 8. CDR1 is MNHEY, CDR2 SVGAGI, per germline. CDR3 coding DNA: TGTGCCAGCAGGGGGACTAGCGGGGAGTTGCCGTTCTTC. Translation: CASRGTSGELPFF.

The chain links TRBV28 to TRBJ2-3; TRBD2 matches at 10 bases. V trimming: 8 bases; J trimming: 4 bases; junction bases outside the gene matches: 9. The CDR3 has 15 residues. Germline CDR1 reads MDHEN; CDR2 reads SYDVKM. The CDR3 loop is CASQSGRAISDTQYF. The CDR3, as DNA: TGTGCCAGCCAAAGCGGGAGGGCCATCTCAGATACGCAGTATTTT.

CDR3 sequence (DNA): TGTGCCAGCAGTCCTCGAGGTGGGGCGGGAGATACGCAGTATTTT. Translated, it gives CASSPRGGAGDTQYF. The chain links TRBV6-5 to TRBJ2-3; the D call may be TRBD1 or TRBD2 (5 bases each). Germline CDR1 MNHEY, CDR2 SVGAGI. This CDR3 has 15 residues. V lost 5 bases, J lost 5 bases, and 17 bases lay in between.

V gene TRBV6-1 combines with J gene TRBJ1-2; D is unresolved. Trimming took off 1 base at V and 4 bases at J, with 7 bases between the two ends. The germline CDR1 and CDR2 sequences are MNHNS and SASEGT. This CDR3 region has 13 residues. The CDR3 reads CASSEVQAYGYTF. The CDR3 bases are TGTGCCAGCAGTGAAGTCCAGGCCTATGGCTACACCTTC.

In its sample, this clone was seen a few times. The V and J genes are TRBV27 and TRBJ1-5; D call uncertain. Germline V gene lookup returns CDR1 MNHEY and CDR2 SMNVEV (reference sequence). The germline V and J ends were trimmed by 7 bases and 5 bases, with 15 bases remaining between them. The CDR3 is 14 residues long. In DNA form, the CDR3 reads TGTGCCAGCAAAAGGTGGGGAGAAGATCAGCCCCAGCATTTT. Its protein product is CASKRWGEDQPQHF.